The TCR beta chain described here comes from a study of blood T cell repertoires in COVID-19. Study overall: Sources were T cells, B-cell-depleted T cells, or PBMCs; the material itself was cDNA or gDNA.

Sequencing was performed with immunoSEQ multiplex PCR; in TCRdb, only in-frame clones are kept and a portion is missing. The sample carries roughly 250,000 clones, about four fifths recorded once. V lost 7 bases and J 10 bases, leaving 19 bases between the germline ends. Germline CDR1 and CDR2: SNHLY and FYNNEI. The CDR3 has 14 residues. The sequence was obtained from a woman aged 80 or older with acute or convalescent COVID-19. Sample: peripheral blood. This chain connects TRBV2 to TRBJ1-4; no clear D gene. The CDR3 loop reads CASKMGITGGKLFF. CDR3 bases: TGTGCCAGCAAAATGGGGATAACGGGAGGAAAACTGTTTTTT.